These T cell receptor beta chains were read from a single sample in a study of blood T cell repertoires in COVID-19. Using immunoSEQ multiplex PCR, the repertoire was profiled, and TCRdb retains in-frame clones only, with some absent. The top ten hold about 17% of the sample, which has around 180,000 clones, 76% seen once. Sequenced material: PBMCs or T cells enriched from blood (not recorded which). The receptors originated from a woman between 45 and 60 years old with acute COVID-19. Both conserved end residues are part of each CDR3. Fields, in order: CDR3 length, clone size, D gene, V gene, J gene, CDR3 protein, CDR3 DNA. A D gene is named only where the DNA matches it firmly. Part of the rows lack a size; the others show once, few, many or a class for expanded clones.

length: 16; size: -; D: TRBD2; V: TRBV6-5; J: TRBJ2-2; CDR3: CASSYSPSGPTGELFF; DNA: TGTGCCAGCAGTTACTCGCCTAGCGGACCCACCGGGGAGCTGTTTTTT
length: 15; size: -; D: -; V: TRBV19; J: TRBJ2-5; CDR3: CASSITRVAAETQYF; DNA: TGTGCCAGTAGTATAACGAGGGTAGCGGCGGAGACCCAGTACTTC
length: 15; size: -; D: TRBD2; V: TRBV5-1; J: TRBJ2-5; CDR3: CASSATSGGGETQYF; DNA: TGCGCCAGCAGCGCGACTAGCGGGGGCGGGGAGACCCAGTACTTC
length: 15; size: -; D: TRBD1; V: TRBV10-1; J: TRBJ2-3; CDR3: CASSSPGQGTDTQYF; DNA: TGCGCCAGCAGCAGCCCGGGACAGGGAACAGATACGCAGTATTTT
length: 15; size: -; D: -; V: TRBV19; J: TRBJ1-6; CDR3: CASWEGSSYNSPLHF; DNA: TGTGCCAGTTGGGAGGGGAGCTCCTATAATTCACCCCTCCACTTT
length: 12; size: -; D: -; V: TRBV7-9; J: TRBJ1-2; CDR3: CASSRSGGGYTF; DNA: TGTGCCAGCAGCAGATCGGGTGGTGGCTACACCTTC
length: 17; size: -; D: TRBD2; V: TRBV7-2; J: TRBJ2-5; CDR3: CASSSQARGGLKETQYF; DNA: TGTGCCAGCAGCTCCCAGGCCCGGGGGGGACTGAAAGAGACCCAGTACTTC
length: 13; size: -; D: TRBD1; V: TRBV3-1/TRBV3-2; J: TRBJ1-1; CDR3: CAVTGGANTEAFF; DNA: TGTGCCGTCACAGGGGGCGCGAACACTGAAGCTTTCTTT
length: 15; size: -; D: -; V: TRBV11-2; J: TRBJ1-6; CDR3: CASSLQGGHNSPLHF; DNA: TGTGCCAGCAGCTTACAGGGAGGTCATAATTCACCCCTCCACTTT
length: 17; size: -; D: TRBD1; V: TRBV6-1; J: TRBJ2-1; CDR3: CASSEPGGTGPYNEQFF; DNA: TGTGCCAGCAGTGAACCTGGAGGGACAGGGCCCTACAATGAGCAGTTCTTC
length: 15; size: -; D: -; V: TRBV18; J: TRBJ2-5; CDR3: CASSPINAGEETQYF; DNA: TGTGCCAGCTCACCCATAAACGCAGGGGAAGAGACCCAGTACTTC
length: 18; size: -; D: TRBD2; V: TRBV4-2; J: TRBJ2-3; CDR3: CASSQDWTSGAPTDTQYF; DNA: TGTGCCAGCAGCCAAGATTGGACTAGCGGGGCCCCCACAGATACGCAGTATTTT
length: 18; size: -; D: -; V: TRBV4-3; J: TRBJ1-3; CDR3: CASSQDLFNRVSGNTIYF; DNA: TGCGCCAGCAGCCAAGATCTCTTTAACCGGGTCTCTGGAAACACCATATATTTT
length: 15; size: few; D: -; V: TRBV7-9; J: TRBJ1-4; CDR3: CASSFTSGGGGKLFF; DNA: TGTGCCAGCAGTTTTACATCAGGTGGAGGAGGAAAACTGTTTTTT
length: 14; size: once; D: -; V: TRBV6-5; J: TRBJ1-6; CDR3: CASSYSRGGSPLHF; DNA: TGTGCCAGCAGTTACTCCCGGGGGGGTTCACCCCTCCACTTT
length: 15; size: -; D: -; V: TRBV10-3; J: TRBJ1-1; CDR3: CAISDPNSPGVEAFF; DNA: TGTGCCATCAGTGACCCCAACAGCCCAGGGGTTGAAGCTTTCTTT
length: 14; size: many; D: -; V: TRBV29-1; J: TRBJ1-2; CDR3: CSVDGQPSNYGYTF; DNA: TGCAGCGTCGACGGACAGCCCTCTAACTATGGCTACACCTTC
length: 17; size: -; D: -; V: TRBV9; J: TRBJ2-2; CDR3: CASSVLGGGRDTGELFF; DNA: TGTGCCAGCAGCGTCCTTGGGGGCGGGCGGGACACCGGGGAGCTGTTTTTT
length: 16; size: -; D: -; V: TRBV27; J: TRBJ2-1; CDR3: CASRTLKGGLNNEQFF; DNA: TGTGCCAGCAGGACTTTAAAGGGGGGGCTCAACAATGAGCAGTTCTTC
length: 11; size: few; D: -; V: TRBV24-1; J: TRBJ1-1; CDR3: CATSRGAEAFF; DNA: TGTGCCACCAGTCGGGGGGCTGAAGCTTTCTTT
length: 15; size: -; D: TRBD2; V: TRBV19; J: TRBJ2-3; CDR3: CASSILAETTDTQYF; DNA: TGTGCCAGTAGTATACTAGCGGAGACCACAGATACGCAGTATTTT
length: 14; size: -; D: TRBD1; V: TRBV28; J: TRBJ1-2; CDR3: CASSQPQGASGYTF; DNA: TGTGCCAGCAGTCAGCCCCAGGGGGCCTCTGGCTACACCTTC
length: 13; size: -; D: TRBD1; V: TRBV10-3; J: TRBJ2-5; CDR3: CAILDRERETQYF; DNA: TGTGCCATCCTTGACAGGGAGCGGGAGACCCAGTACTTC
length: 14; size: -; D: -; V: TRBV5-1; J: TRBJ2-2; CDR3: CASSLAGSPGELFF; DNA: TGCGCCAGCAGCCTGGCAGGGTCCCCCGGGGAGCTGTTTTTT
length: 13; size: -; D: -; V: TRBV6-5; J: TRBJ1-3; CDR3: CASSTTGGNTIYF; DNA: TGTGCCAGCAGTACGACAGGAGGAAACACCATATATTTT